The T cell receptor (beta chain) under discussion was sequenced for a study of T cells in Graves' hyperthyroidism and ophthalmopathy. Template material for amplifying TCR beta CDR3 regions consisted of RNA transcripts. The primer set for the first-round RT-PCR of the TCR CDR3 was HTBI. TCRdb ran MiXCR on the multiplex PCR reads and lists one entry per CDR3 protein. The repertoire holds about 770,000 distinct CDR3 sequences, with roughly 20% as singletons. General study results and limits: Blood also contained most expanded thyroid clonotypes above 0.001.

Patients aged 18 to 65 had newly diagnosed hyperthyroidism that had lasted under 2 months. Each diagnosis was grounded in clinical symptoms, serum thyroxine and TRAb, thyroid ultrasound, and orbital computed tomography. In regard to this clonotype: Its antigen is not identified.

CDR1 is DFQATT and CDR2 is SNEGSKA in the germline V gene (reference sequence). J gave up 0 bases and V 5 bases, and 9 bases lay outside the gene matches. CDR3 size: 16 residues. The sequence was collected from a woman in her 50s with Graves' hyperthyroidism that later progressed to Graves' ophthalmopathy. The sequenced material came from blood. The genes are TRBV20-1 and TRBJ2-3; 9 bases line up with TRBD2. The CDR3 loop reads CSAPSGGYTSTDTQYF. CDR3 DNA: TGCAGTGCTCCCAGCGGGGGGTATACTAGCACAGATACGCAGTATTTT.